This note documents a single T cell receptor (beta chain) sequence. Its matching antigen is unknown. The length of the CDR3 is 18 residues. The germline gives CDR1 SGHAT, CDR2 FQDESV (reference sequence). These data originate in a study of monozygotic twins with inflammatory bowel disease. Study outcomes and limitations: Using the inverse Simpson index, IBD patients had lower TCRbeta diversity than healthy co-twins.

Addition of UMIs with a 6-nucleotide sample barcode was achieved by template switching. TCRdb reprocessed the 5' RACE reads and stores each CDR3 protein as one record, lacking DNA. In total, the table holds approximately 390,000 distinct CDR3 sequences. The V call is TRBV11-1, the J call TRBJ1-2; TCRdb selects TRBD1, and the lack of DNA leaves this call unchecked. The receptor comes from a human donor with ulcerative colitis or Crohn's disease, or a healthy co-twin of an affected twin (not recorded which). Specimen: blood. The CDR3 loop is CASSNSGTGGPRGYGYTF.